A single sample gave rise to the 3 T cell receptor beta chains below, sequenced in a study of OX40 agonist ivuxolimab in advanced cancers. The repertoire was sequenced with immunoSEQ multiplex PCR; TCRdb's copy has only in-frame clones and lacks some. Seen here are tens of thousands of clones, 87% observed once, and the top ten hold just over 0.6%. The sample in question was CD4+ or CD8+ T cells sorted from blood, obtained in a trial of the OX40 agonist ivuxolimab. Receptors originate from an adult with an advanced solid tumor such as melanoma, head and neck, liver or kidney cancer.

The DNA for the CDR3 is TGCGCCAGCAGTGAGGGACTAGCGGGAGTTTCCGAGCAGTACTTC. Amino acid sequence: CASSEGLAGVSEQYF. The chain joins TRBV5-1 to TRBJ2-7; TRBD2 agrees at 14 bases. With 5 bases clipped from V and 6 bases from J, the junction kept 7 bases outside the gene matches. This CDR3 has 15 residues. CDR1 is SGHRS, CDR2 YFSETQ, per germline.

As DNA, the CDR3 is TGTGCCAGTGGTGCTAGGGCTAGCGGGTCCCTCGGCTACGAGCAGTACTTC. This gives the protein CASGARASGSLGYEQYF. The chain employs TRBV19 and TRBJ2-7, with TRBD2 matching over 8 bases. The V segment lost 8 bases and the J segment 3 bases; nucleotides outside the gene matches: 18. Germline lookup yields CDR1 LNHDA and CDR2 SQIVND (reference sequence). The CDR3 sequence is 17 residues long.

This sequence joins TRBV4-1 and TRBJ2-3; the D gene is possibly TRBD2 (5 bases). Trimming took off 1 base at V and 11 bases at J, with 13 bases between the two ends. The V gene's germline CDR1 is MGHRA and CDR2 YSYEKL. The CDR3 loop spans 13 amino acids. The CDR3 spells CASSQGTLRGQYF. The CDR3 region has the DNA TGCGCCAGCAGCCAAGGTACTCTCCGGGGGCAGTATTTT.